This T cell receptor beta chain was recorded in a study of Ad26.COV2.S vaccination and SARS-CoV-2 variants (dated by TCRdb to the early 2020s). Regarding the study in general: Donors in the vaccine arm were drawn from COV1001, a phase I-IIa trial of Ad26.COV2.S in healthy adults that was multicentre, randomized, double-blind and placebo-controlled. Participants in the trial were split at random into five groups of five each, receiving low-dose or high-dose Ad26.COV2.S once or twice, or else placebo on both occasions. Ad26.COV2.S was given intramuscularly at 5x10^10 or 1x10^11 viral particles, as a single shot or as two shots 56 days apart. A total of 32 samples were included in the TCR-sequenced set, comprising 19 Ad26.COV2.S vaccine recipients, 5 placebo recipients and 8 SARS-CoV-2 convalescent individuals. Investigators remained blinded to trial group allocation during experiments and outcome assessment. Sequencing of the TCRbeta repertoire served to evaluate the specificity and breadth of SARS-CoV-2-reactive T cell receptors following Ad26.COV2.S vaccination.

Via the germline V gene, CDR1 is SGHRS and CDR2 YFSETQ. There are 15 amino acids in the CDR3, from cysteine to phenylalanine inclusive. The kept DNA is CDR3 alone, 45 bases in frame from the first base. V and J are trimmed by 0 bases and 3 bases, and the gene matches miss 2 bases of the junction. Worth noting for this clone: The antigen it recognizes is unknown. Base quality data are lacking; no much larger clone is found one base away.

The investigation overall reported the following: After vaccination, spike-specific CD8+ and CD4+ T cell responses were reported to show substantial breadth. The authors noted that total T cell responses may have been underestimated by the TCR breadth and depth analyses. Comparing responses between vaccine doses or regimens was not something the study was powered to do. Comparable non-spike TCR breadth was observed between vaccine and placebo recipients, consistent with only spike being contained in the vaccine. Ad26.COV2.S recipients had higher spike-specific TCR breadth than placebo recipients (P = 0.0014).

In the paper's terms, the treatment or condition label means: approximately 18 received Ad26.COV2.S at low or high dose, single or two shots; about 5 received placebo; per-sample allocation not given. For vaccine and placebo recipients, the sequenced repertoires came from samples collected on day 63 after the first injection. Cohort 1b enrolled 25 to 30 adults aged 18-55 years at a single site in Boston, USA, between 29 July and 7 August 2020. Ad26.COV2.S was a replication-incompetent adenovirus type 26 vector that expressed a prefusion-stabilized SARS-CoV-2 spike protein derived from the original Wuhan strain. The immunoSEQ Assay was used to sequence TCRbeta CDR3 regions. After extraction, genomic DNA underwent amplification by bias-controlled multiplex PCR, followed by high-throughput sequencing. The authors processed their data as follows. Collapsing and filtering of sequences were performed to quantify the absolute abundance of each unique TCRbeta CDR3 region. Usable DNA was measured by amplifying reference genes present in all nucleated cells, and TCRbeta template counts were normalized to that usable DNA to estimate T cell fraction. Repertoire TCRs were annotated as SARS-CoV-2-specific when V gene, CDR3 amino acid sequence and J gene were exactly matched to a known reactive TCR set. The reference SARS-CoV-2 TCR set came from MIRA and was filtered for enrichment in COVID-19-positive ImmuneCODE repertoires, removing public or cross-reactive TCRs. Based on the MIRA antigens, annotated TCRs were further analysed at the level of specific ORF or position within ORF. Breadth was defined as the number of annotated unique rearrangements divided by the total number of unique productive rearrangements, and depth was defined as the summed frequency of the annotated unique rearrangements. Group comparisons of TCR breadth used two-sided Wilcoxon rank-sum tests. The immuneACCESS repertoire file appears here via TCRdb, limited to in-frame rearrangements. These files lack a portion of the clones; in checked studies, under half of the deficit traces to unresolved V genes, and the cause of the others is not known. V and J calls and clone size are those listed in that table; D and trimming were worked out from the DNA. The sample records about 330,000 clones, 90% of which are singletons. The ten largest clonotypes hold roughly 6% of the sample.

Rearrangement joined TRBV5-1 to TRBJ2-5; TRBD1 fits 10 bases in the junction. Sequenced material: peripheral blood, taken in a trial of Ad26.COV2.S vaccine versus placebo. The receptor comes from a person aged 18 to 59 who received the Ad26.COV2.S COVID-19 vaccine or a placebo. The CDR3 sequence is CASSLVGTGEETQYF. The nucleotide sequence is TGCGCCAGCAGCTTGGTGGGGACAGGGGAAGAGACCCAGTACTTC. Outside the CDR3, residues come from the reference TRBV5-1 and TRBJ2-5 proteins, so the full variable domain is: KAGVTQTPRYLIKTRGQQVTLSCSPISGHRSVSWYQQTPGQGLQFLFEYFSETQRNKGNFPGRFSGRQFSNSRSEMNVSTLELGDSALYLCASSLVGTGEETQYFGPGTRLLVL.